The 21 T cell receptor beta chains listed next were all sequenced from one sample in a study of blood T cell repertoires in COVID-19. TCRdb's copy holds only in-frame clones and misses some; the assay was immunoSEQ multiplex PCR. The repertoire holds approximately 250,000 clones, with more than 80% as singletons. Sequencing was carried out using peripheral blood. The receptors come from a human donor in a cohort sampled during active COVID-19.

The CDR3 nucleotides are TGCGCCAGCAGTGGGACAGGGGGTGGTCGACAGTTCTTC. It codes for CASSGTGGGRQFF. The rearrangement links TRBV10-1 to TRBJ2-1; 10 bases line up with TRBD1. V shed 4 bases and J 13 bases; nucleotides not matched to a gene: 7. The CDR3 totals 13 residues. CDR1 is WNHNN, CDR2 SYGVQD, per germline (reference sequence).

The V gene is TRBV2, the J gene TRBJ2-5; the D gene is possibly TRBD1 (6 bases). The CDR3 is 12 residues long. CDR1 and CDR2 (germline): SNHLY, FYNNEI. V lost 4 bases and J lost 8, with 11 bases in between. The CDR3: CASSVQGITQYF. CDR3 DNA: TGTGCCAGCAGTGTACAGGGTATTACCCAGTACTTC.

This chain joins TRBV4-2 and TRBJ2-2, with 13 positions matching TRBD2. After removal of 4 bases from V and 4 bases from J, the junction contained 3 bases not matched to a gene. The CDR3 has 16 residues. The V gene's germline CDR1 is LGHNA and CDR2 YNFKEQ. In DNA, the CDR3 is TGTGCCAGCAGCCTGGGACTAGCGGGGCTCACCGGGGAGCTGTTTTTT. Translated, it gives CASSLGLAGLTGELFF.

The CDR3 is CASSPLYVTGTSGRRYEQYF. CDR3 DNA sequence: TGTGCCAGCTCACCACTCTATGTCACCGGGACTAGCGGGAGGAGGTACGAGCAGTACTTC. V usage is TRBV18 and J usage is TRBJ2-7, with 15 bases that match TRBD2. The CDR3 has 20 residues. The J segment lost 4 bases and the V segment lost 1 base, leaving 14 bases of the junction unmatched. Germline CDR1 reads KGHSH; CDR2 reads LQKENI. The full variable domain, in which reference TRBV18 and TRBJ2-7 provide the parts outside the CDR3, is NAGVMQNPRHLVRRRGQEARLRCSPMKGHSHVYWYRQLPEEGLKFMVYLQKENIIDESGMPKERFSAEFPKEGPSILRIQQVVRGDSAAYFCASSPLYVTGTSGRRYEQYFGPGTRLTVT.

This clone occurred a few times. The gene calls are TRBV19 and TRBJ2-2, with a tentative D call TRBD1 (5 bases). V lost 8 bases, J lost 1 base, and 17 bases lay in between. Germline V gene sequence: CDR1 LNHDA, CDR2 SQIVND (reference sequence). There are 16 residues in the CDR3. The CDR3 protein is CASSPSQELNTGELFF. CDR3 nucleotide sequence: TGTGCCAGTTCGCCCTCACAGGAATTGAACACCGGGGAGCTGTTTTTT.

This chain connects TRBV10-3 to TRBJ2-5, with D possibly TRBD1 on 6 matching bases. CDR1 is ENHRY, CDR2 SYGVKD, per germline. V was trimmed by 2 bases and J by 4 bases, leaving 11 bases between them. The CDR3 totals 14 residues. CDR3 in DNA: TGTGCCATCAGTGAGCGGCAGGGGACAGAGACCCAGTACTTC. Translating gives CAISERQGTETQYF.

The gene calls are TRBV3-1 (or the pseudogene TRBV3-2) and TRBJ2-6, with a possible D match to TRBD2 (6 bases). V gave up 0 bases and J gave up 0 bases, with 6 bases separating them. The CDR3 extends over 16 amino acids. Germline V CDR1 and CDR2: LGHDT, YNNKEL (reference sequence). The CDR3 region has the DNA TGTGCCAGCAGCCAAGACGGGAGCTCTGGGGCCAACGTCCTGACTTTC. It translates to CASSQDGSSGANVLTF.

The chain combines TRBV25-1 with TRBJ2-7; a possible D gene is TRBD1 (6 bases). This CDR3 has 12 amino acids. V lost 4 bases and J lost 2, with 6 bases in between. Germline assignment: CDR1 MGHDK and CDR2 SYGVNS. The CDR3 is CASSGDTYEQYF. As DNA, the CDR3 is TGTGCCAGCAGTGGGGACACCTACGAGCAGTACTTC.

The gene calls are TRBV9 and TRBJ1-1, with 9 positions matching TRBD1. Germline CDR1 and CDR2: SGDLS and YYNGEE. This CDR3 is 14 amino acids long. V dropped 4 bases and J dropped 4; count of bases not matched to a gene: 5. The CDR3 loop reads CASSQGTGSTEAFF. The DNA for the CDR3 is TGTGCCAGCAGCCAAGGGACAGGGAGCACTGAAGCTTTCTTT.

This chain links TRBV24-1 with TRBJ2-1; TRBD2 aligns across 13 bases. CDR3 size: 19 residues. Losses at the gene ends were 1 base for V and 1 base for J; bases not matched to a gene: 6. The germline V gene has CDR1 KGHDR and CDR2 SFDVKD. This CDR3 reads CATSDFRTSGRTSYNEQFF. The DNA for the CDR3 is TGTGCCACCAGTGATTTTAGGACTAGCGGGAGAACATCCTACAATGAGCAGTTCTTC.

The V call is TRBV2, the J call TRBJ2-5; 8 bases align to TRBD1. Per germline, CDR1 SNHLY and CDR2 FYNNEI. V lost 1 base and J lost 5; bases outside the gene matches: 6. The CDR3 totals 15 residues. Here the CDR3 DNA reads TGTGCCAGCAGTGAAGAACAGGGGGGTATGGAGACCCAGTACTTC. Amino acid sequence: CASSEEQGGMETQYF.

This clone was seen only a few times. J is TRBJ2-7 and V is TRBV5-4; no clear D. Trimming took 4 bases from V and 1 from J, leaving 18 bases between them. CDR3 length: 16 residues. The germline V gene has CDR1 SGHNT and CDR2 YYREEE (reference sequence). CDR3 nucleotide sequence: TGTGCCAGCAGCACGCCATCAGGTGAATCGTCCTACGAGCAGTACTTC. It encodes CASSTPSGESSYEQYF.

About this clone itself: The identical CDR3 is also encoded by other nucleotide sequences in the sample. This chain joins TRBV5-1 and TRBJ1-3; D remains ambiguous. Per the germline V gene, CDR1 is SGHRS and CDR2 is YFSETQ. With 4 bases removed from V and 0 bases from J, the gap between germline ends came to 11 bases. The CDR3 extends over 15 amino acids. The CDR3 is CASSLGSSSGNTIYF. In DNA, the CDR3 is TGCGCCAGCAGCCTGGGCTCGAGCTCTGGAAACACCATATATTTT.

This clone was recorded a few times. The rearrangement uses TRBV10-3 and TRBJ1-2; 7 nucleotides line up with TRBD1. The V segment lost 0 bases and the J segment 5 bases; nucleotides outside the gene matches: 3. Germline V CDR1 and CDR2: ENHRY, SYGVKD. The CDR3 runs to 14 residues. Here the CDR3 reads CAISESTGIYGYTF. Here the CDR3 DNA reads TGTGCCATCAGTGAGTCGACAGGGATATATGGCTACACCTTC.

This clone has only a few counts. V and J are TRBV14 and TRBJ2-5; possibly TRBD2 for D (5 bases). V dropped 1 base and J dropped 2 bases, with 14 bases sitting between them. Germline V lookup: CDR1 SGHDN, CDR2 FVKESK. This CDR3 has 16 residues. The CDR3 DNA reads TGTGCCAGCAGCCAAGGACTGAGGGCTCGGCAAGAGACCCAGTACTTC. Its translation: CASSQGLRARQETQYF.

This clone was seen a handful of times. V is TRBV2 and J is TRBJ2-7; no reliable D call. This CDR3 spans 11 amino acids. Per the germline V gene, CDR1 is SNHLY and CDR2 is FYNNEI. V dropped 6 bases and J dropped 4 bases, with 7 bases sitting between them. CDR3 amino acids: CASSYEYEQYF. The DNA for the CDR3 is TGTGCCAGCAGCTACGAATACGAGCAGTACTTC.

The CDR3, as DNA: TGCGCCAGCAGTCCCGGGACAGTGGGTGGAAACACCATATATTTT. Protein product: CASSPGTVGGNTIYF. The V call is TRBV5-1, the J call TRBJ1-3, with TRBD1 matching 7 bases. V lost 5 bases and J lost 3; bases outside the gene matches: 8. Germline V gives CDR1 SGHRS, CDR2 YFSETQ. There are 15 residues in the CDR3.

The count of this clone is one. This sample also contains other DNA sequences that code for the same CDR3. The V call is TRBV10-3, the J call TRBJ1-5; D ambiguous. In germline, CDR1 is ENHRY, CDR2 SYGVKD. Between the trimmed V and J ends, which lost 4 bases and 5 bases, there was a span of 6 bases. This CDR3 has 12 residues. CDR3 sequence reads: CAISAGDQPQHF. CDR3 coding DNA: TGTGCCATCAGTGCGGGAGATCAGCCCCAGCATTTT.

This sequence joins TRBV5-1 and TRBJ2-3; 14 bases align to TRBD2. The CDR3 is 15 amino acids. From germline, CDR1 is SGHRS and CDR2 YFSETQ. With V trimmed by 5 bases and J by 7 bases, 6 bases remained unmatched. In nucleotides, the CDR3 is TGCGCCAGCAGTCCCGGGACTAGCGGGAGCAATACGCAGTATTTT. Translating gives CASSPGTSGSNTQYF.

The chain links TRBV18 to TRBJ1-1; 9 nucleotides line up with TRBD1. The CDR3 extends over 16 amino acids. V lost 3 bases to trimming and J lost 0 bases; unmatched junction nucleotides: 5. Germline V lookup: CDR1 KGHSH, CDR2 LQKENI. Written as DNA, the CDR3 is TGTGCCAGCTCACCTCCCACAGGGGGCTTGAACACTGAAGCTTTCTTT. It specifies CASSPPTGGLNTEAFF.

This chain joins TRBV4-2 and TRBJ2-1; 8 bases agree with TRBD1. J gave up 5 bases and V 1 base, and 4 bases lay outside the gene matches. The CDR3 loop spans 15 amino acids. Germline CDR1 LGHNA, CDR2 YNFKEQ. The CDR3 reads CASSQVQGEDNEQFF. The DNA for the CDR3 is TGTGCCAGCAGCCAAGTACAGGGGGAAGACAATGAGCAGTTCTTC.